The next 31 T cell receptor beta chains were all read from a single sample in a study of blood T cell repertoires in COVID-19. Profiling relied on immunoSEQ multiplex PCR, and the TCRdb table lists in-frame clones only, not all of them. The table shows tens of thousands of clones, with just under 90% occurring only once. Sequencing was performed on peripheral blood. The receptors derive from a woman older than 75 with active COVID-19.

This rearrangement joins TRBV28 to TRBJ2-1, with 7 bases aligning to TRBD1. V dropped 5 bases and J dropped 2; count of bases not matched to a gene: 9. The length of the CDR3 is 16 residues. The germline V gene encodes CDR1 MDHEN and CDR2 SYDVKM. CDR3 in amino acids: CASSPLTGNPYNEQFF. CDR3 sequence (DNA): TGTGCCAGCAGTCCGCTGACAGGGAATCCCTACAATGAGCAGTTCTTC.

This chain's CDR3 is CASFLAGVSETQYF. CDR3 sequence (DNA): TGTGCCAGCTTTCTAGCGGGAGTCTCAGAGACCCAGTACTTC. The chain carries TRBV2 and TRBJ2-5, with TRBD2 matching over 10 bases. Germline loops: CDR1 SNHLY, CDR2 FYNNEI. CDR3 length equals 14 residues. J was trimmed by 4 bases and V by 8 bases; bases with no gene match: 7.

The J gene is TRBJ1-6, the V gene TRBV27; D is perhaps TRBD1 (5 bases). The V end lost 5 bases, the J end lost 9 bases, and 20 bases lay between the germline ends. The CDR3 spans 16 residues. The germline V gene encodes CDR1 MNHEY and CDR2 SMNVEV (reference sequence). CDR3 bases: TGTGCCAGCAGTGACCACAGGACCAAGCCCTCTTCACCCCTCCACTTT. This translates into CASSDHRTKPSSPLHF.

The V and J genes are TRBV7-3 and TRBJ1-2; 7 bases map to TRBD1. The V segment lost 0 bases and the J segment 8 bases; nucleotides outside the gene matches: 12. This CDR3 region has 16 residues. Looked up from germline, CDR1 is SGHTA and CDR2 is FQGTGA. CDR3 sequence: CASSLTSWGTASGYTF. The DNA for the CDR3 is TGTGCCAGCAGCTTAACTTCCTGGGGGACAGCGTCGGGCTACACCTTC.

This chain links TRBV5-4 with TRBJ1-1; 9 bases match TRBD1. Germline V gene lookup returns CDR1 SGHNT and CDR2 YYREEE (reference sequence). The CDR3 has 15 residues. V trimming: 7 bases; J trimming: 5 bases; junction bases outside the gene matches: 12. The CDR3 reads CASGLPTGGRTEAFF. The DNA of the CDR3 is TGTGCCAGCGGACTTCCAACAGGGGGCCGGACTGAAGCTTTCTTT.

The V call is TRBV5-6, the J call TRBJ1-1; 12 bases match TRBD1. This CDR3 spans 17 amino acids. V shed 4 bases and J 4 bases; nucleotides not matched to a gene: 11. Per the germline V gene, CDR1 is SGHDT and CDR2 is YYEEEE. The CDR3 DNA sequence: TGTGCCAGCAGCCAAAATGGAGGGACAGGGGGCTTCACTGAAGCTTTCTTT. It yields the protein CASSQNGGTGGFTEAFF.

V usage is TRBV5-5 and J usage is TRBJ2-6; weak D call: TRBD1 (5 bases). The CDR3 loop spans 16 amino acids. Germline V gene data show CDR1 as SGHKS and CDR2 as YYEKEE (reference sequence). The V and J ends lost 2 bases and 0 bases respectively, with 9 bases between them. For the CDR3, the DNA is TGTGCCAGCAGCTTATACAGGATCTCTGGGGCCAACGTCCTGACTTTC. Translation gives CASSLYRISGANVLTF.

Here the CDR3 reads CASNVGSGRADEQFF. In DNA, the CDR3 is TGCGCCAGCAATGTCGGTAGCGGGAGGGCCGATGAGCAGTTCTTC. V and J are TRBV5-1 and TRBJ2-1, with 11 bases fitting TRBD2. Germline-derived CDR1 and CDR2 are SGHRS and YFSETQ. J was trimmed by 8 bases and V by 6 bases; bases with no gene match: 10. The CDR3 totals 15 residues.

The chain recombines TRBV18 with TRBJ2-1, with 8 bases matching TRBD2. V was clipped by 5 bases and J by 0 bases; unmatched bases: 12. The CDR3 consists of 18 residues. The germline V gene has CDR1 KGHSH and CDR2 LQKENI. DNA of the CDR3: TGTGCCAGCTCAAAAACAACATCGGCGGGGGGCTCCTACAATGAGCAGTTCTTC. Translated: CASSKTTSAGGSYNEQFF.

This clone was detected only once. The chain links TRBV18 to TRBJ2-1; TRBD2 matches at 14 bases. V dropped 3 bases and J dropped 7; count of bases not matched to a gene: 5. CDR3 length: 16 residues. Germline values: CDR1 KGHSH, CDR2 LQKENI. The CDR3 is CASSPPGLAGANEQFF. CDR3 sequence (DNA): TGTGCCAGCTCACCCCCGGGACTAGCGGGAGCGAATGAGCAGTTCTTC.

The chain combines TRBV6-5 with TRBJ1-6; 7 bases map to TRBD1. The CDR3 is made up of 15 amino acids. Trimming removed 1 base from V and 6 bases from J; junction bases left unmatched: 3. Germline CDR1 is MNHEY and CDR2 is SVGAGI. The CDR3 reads CASSYLDRANSPLHF. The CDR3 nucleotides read TGTGCCAGCAGTTACTTAGACAGGGCTAATTCACCCCTCCACTTT.

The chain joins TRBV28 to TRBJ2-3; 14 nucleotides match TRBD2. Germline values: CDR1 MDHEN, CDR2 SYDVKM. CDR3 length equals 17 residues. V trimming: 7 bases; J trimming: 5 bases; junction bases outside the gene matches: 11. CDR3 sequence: CASKGLAGVIKGDTQYF. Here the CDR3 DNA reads TGTGCCAGCAAGGGACTAGCGGGAGTAATTAAAGGAGATACGCAGTATTTT.

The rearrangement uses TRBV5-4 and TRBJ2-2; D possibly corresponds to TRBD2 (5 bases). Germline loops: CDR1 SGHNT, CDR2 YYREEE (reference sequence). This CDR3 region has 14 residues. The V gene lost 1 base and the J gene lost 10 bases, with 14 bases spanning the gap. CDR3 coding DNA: TGTGCCAGCAGCTTGAGCCTCGGGATTCAGGAGCTGTTTTTT. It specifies CASSLSLGIQELFF.

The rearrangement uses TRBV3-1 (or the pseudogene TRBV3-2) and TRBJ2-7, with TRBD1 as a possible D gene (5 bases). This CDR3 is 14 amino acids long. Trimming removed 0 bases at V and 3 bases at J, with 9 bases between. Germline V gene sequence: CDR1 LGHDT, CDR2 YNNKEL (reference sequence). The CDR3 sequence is CASSQDRVLYEQYF. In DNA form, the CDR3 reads TGTGCCAGCAGCCAAGACAGGGTTCTCTACGAGCAGTACTTC.

The CDR3 reads CASSSGQGLYEQYF. The CDR3 coding sequence is TGTGCCAGTAGTTCGGGACAGGGGCTCTACGAGCAGTACTTC. This chain links TRBV18 with TRBJ2-7, with 10 bases that match TRBD1. Per the germline V gene, CDR1 is KGHSH and CDR2 is LQKENI. V shed 9 bases and J 3 bases; nucleotides not matched to a gene: 8. CDR3 length: 14 amino acids.

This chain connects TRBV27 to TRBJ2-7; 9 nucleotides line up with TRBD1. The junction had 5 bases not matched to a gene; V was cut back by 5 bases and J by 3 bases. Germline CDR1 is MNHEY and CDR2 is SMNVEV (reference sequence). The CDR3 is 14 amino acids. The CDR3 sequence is CASSNRQGVYEQYF. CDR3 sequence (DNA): TGTGCCAGCAGTAACAGACAGGGGGTCTACGAGCAGTACTTC.

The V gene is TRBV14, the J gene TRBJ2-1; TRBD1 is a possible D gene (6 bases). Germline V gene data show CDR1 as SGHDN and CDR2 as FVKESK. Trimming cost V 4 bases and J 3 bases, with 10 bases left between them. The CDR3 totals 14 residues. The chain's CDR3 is CASSPGHLYNEQFF. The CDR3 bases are TGTGCCAGCAGCCCGGGACACCTCTACAATGAGCAGTTCTTC.

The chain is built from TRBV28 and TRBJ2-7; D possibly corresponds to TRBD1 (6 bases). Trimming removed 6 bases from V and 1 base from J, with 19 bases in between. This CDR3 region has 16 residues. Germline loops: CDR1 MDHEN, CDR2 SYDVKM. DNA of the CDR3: TGTGCCAGCAGCAATAGACAGGCCCTCTATTCCTACGAGCAGTACTTC. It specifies CASSNRQALYSYEQYF.

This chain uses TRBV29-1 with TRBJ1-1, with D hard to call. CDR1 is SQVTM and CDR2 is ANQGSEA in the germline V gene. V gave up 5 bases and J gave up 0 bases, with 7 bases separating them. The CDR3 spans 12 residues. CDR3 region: CSVRHLNTEAFF. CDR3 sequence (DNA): TGCAGCGTTCGACACCTGAACACTGAAGCTTTCTTT. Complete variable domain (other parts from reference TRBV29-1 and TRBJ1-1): SAVISQKPSRDICQRGTSLTIQCQVDSQVTMMFWYRQQPGQSLTLIATANQGSEATYESGFVIDKFPISRPNLTFSTLTVSNMSPEDSSIYLCSVRHLNTEAFFGQGTRLTVV.

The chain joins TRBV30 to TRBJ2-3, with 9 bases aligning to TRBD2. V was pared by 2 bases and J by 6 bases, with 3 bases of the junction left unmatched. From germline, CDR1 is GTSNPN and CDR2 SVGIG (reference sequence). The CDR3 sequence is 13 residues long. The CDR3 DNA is TGTGCCTGGAGTAAAGGACTAGCGGATACGCAGTATTTT. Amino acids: CAWSKGLADTQYF. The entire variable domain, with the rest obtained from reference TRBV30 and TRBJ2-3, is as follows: SQTIHQWPATLVQPVGSPLSLECTVEGTSNPNLYWYRQAAGRGLQLLFYSVGIGQISSEVPQNLSASRPQDRQFILSSKKLLLSDSGFYLCAWSKGLADTQYFGPGTRLTVL.

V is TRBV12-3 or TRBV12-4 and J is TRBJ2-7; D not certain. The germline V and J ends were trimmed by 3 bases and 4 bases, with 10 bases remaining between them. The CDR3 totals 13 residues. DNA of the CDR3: TGTGCCAGCAGTTTCTTGGGCGAGTACGAGCAGTACTTC. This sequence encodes CASSFLGEYEQYF.

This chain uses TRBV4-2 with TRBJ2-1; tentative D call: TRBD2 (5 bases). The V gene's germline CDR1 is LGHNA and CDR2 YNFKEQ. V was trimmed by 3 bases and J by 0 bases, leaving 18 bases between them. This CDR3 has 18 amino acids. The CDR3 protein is CASSHAWRSTSSYNEQFF. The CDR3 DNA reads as TGTGCCAGCAGCCATGCATGGAGGTCTACGAGCTCCTACAATGAGCAGTTCTTC.

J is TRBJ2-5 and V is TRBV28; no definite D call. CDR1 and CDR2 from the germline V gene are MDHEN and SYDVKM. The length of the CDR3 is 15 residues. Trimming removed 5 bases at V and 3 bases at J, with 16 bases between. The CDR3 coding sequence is TGTGCCAGCAGTACTCCTGACGCTAGTGAAGAGACCCAGTACTTC. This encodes CASSTPDASEETQYF.

CDR3 nucleotide sequence: TGTGCCAGTTTTGGGAGATTCAATCAGCCCCAGCATTTT. It encodes CASFGRFNQPQHF. This sequence joins TRBV19 and TRBJ1-5; no firm D call. The germline gives CDR1 LNHDA, CDR2 SQIVND (reference sequence). The CDR3 length is 13 residues. The V end was cut by 8 bases, the J end by 3 bases, with 11 bases between.

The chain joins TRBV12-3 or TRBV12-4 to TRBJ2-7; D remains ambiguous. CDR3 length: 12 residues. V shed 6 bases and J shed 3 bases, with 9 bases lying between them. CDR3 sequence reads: CASSPVLYEQYF. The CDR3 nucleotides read TGTGCCAGCAGCCCCGTCCTCTACGAGCAGTACTTC.

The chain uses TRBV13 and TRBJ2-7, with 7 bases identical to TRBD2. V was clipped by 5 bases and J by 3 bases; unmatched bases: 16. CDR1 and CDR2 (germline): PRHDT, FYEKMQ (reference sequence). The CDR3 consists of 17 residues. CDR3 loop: CASSRTGWAGVNYEQYF. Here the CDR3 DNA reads TGTGCCAGCAGCCGCACAGGATGGGCGGGAGTGAACTACGAGCAGTACTTC.

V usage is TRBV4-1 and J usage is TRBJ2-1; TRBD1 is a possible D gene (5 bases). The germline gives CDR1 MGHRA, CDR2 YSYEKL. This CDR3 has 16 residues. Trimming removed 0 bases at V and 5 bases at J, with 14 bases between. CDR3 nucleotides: TGCGCCAGCAGCCAAGAAGAGGCCAGGGCAGACAATGAGCAGTTCTTC. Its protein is CASSQEEARADNEQFF.

The chain's CDR3 is CASRPLGVFHEQYF. DNA for the CDR3: TGTGCCAGCAGACCTCTAGGGGTGTTTCACGAGCAGTACTTC. The V and J genes are TRBV27 and TRBJ2-7; D is possibly TRBD1 (5 bases). The V gene's germline CDR1 is MNHEY and CDR2 SMNVEV (reference sequence). This CDR3 is 14 amino acids long. The V end was cut by 6 bases, the J end by 5 bases, with 17 bases between.

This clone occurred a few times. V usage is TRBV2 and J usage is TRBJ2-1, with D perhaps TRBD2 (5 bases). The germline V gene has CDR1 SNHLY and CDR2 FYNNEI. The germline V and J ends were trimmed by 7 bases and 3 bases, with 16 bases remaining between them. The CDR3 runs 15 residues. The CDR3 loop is CASIRGQSIYNEQFF. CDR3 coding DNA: TGTGCCAGCATTCGAGGGCAGTCTATCTACAATGAGCAGTTCTTC.

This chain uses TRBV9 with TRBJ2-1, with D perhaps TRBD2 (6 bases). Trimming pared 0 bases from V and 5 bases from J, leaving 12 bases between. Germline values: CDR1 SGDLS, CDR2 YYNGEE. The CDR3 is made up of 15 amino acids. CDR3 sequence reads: CASSVGQLADNEQFF. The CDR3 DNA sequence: TGTGCCAGCAGCGTAGGCCAACTAGCAGACAATGAGCAGTTCTTC. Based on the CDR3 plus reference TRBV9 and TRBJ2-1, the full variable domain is DSGVTQTPKHLITATGQRVTLRCSPRSGDLSVYWYQQSLDQGLQFLIQYYNGEERAKGNILERFSAQQFPDLHSELNLSSLELGDSALYFCASSVGQLADNEQFFGPGTRLTVL.

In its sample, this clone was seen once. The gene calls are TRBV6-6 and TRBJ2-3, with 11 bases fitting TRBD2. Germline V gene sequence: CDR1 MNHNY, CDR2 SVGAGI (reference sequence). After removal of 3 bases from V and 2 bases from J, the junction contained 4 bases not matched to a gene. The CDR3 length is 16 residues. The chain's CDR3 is CASSYGTSGTTDTQYF. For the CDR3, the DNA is TGTGCCAGCAGTTATGGGACTAGCGGAACCACAGATACGCAGTATTTT.